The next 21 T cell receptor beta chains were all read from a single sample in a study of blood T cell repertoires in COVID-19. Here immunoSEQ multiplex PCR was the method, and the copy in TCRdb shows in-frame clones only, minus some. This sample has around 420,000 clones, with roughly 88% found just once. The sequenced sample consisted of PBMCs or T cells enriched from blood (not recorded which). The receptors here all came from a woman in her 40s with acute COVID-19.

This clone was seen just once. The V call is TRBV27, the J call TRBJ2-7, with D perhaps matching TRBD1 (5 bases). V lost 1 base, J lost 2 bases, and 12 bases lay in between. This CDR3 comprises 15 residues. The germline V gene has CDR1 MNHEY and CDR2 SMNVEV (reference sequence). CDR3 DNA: TGTGCCAGCAGTTTATGGGGCTCCCTTACCTACGAGCAGTACTTC. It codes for CASSLWGSLTYEQYF.

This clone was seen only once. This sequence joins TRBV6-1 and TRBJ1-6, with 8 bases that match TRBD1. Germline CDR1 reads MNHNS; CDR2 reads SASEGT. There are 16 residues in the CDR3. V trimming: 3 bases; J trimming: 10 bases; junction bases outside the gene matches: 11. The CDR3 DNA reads TGTGCCAGCAGTGAGGGGGGGACAGGATTATCCTCACCCCTCCACTTT. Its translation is CASSEGGTGLSSPLHF.

CDR3: CASSLEWGPDYGYTF. CDR3 bases: TGCGCCAGCAGCTTGGAATGGGGCCCTGACTATGGCTACACCTTC. This chain joins TRBV5-1 and TRBJ1-2; tentatively, D is TRBD1 (5 bases). Trimming took 0 bases from V and 3 from J, leaving 12 bases between them. The V gene's germline CDR1 is SGHRS and CDR2 YFSETQ. The CDR3 has 15 amino acids. Combining the CDR3 with reference TRBV5-1 and TRBJ1-2 gives the whole variable domain KAGVTQTPRYLIKTRGQQVTLSCSPISGHRSVSWYQQTPGQGLQFLFEYFSETQRNKGNFPGRFSGRQFSNSRSEMNVSTLELGDSALYLCASSLEWGPDYGYTFGSGTRLTVV.

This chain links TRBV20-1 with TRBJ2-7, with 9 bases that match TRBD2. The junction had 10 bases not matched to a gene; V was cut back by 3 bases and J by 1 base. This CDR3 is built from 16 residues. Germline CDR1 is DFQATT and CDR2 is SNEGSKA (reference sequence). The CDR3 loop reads CSASRVAGAASYEQYF. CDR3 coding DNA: TGCAGTGCTAGTCGGGTAGCGGGGGCCGCATCCTACGAGCAGTACTTC.

The CDR3 protein is CASSFTGAPLHF. In nucleotides, the CDR3 is TGTGCCAGCAGCTTCACAGGGGCACCCCTCCACTTT. V is TRBV5-4 and J is TRBJ1-6, with 7 bases lining up with TRBD1. CDR1 is SGHNT and CDR2 is YYREEE in the germline V gene (reference sequence). The CDR3 has 12 residues. The ends lost 2 bases at V and 11 bases at J; junction bases unmatched: 1. Using reference TRBV5-4 and TRBJ1-6 for the parts outside the CDR3, the full variable domain is ETGVTQSPTHLIKTRGQQVTLRCSSQSGHNTVSWYQQALGQGPQFIFQYYREEENGRGNFPPRFSGLQFPNYSSELNVNALELDDSALYLCASSFTGAPLHFGNGTRLTVT.

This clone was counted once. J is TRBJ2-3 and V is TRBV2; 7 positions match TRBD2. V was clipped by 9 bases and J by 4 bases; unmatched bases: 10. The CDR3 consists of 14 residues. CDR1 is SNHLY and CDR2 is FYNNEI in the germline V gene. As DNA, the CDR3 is TGTGCCAGTAATAAATTTGGGGGGGCAGATACGCAGTATTTT. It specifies CASNKFGGADTQYF.

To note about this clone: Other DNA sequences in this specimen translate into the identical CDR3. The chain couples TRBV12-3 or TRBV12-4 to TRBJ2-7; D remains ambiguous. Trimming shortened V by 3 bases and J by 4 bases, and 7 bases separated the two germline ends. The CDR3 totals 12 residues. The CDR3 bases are TGTGCCAGCAGTTTGTCAGGATACGAGCAGTACTTC. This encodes CASSLSGYEQYF.

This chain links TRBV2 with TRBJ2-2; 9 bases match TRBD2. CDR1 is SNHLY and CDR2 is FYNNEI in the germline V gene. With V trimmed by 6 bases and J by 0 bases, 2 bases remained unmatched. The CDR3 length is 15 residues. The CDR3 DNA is TGTGCCAGCAGCCGGACTAGCGCGAACACCGGGGAGCTGTTTTTT. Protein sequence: CASSRTSANTGELFF.

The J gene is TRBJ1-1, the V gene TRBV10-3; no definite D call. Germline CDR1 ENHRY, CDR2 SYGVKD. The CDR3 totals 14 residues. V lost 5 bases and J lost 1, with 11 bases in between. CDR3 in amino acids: CAISYSGRNTEAFF. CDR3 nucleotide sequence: TGTGCCATCAGTTACAGCGGGCGGAACACTGAAGCTTTCTTT.

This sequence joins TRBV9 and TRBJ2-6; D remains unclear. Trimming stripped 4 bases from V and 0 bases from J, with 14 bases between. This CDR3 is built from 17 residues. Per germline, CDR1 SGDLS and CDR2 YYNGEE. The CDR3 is CASSSRSAPSGANVLTF. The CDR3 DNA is TGTGCCAGCAGCTCGCGGTCCGCGCCCTCTGGGGCCAACGTCCTGACTTTC.

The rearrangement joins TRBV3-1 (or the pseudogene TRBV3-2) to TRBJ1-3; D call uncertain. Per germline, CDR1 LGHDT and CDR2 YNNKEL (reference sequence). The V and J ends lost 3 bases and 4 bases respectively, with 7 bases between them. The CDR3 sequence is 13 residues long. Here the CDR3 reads CASSQLDGNTIYF. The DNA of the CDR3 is TGTGCCAGCAGCCAGCTAGACGGAAACACCATATATTTT.

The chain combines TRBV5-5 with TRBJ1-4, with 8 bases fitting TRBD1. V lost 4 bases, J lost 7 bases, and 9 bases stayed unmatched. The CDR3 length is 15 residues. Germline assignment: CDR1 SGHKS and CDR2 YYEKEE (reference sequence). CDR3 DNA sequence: TGTGCCAGCAGCGGAGGACAGGGCCCCCCTGAAAAACTGTTTTTT. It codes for CASSGGQGPPEKLFF.

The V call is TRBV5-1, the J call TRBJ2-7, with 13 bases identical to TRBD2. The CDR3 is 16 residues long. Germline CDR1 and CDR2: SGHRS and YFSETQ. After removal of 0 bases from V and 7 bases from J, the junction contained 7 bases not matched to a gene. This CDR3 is CASSLAGTSGVGEQYF. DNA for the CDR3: TGCGCCAGCAGCTTGGCCGGGACTAGCGGGGTCGGGGAGCAGTACTTC.

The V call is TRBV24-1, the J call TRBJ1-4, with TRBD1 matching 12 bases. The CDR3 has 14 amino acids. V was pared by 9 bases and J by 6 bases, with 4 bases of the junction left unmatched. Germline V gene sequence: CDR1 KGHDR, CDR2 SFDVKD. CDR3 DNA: TGTGCCACCGGGACAGGGGGCCGTCATGAAAAACTGTTTTTT. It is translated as CATGTGGRHEKLFF.

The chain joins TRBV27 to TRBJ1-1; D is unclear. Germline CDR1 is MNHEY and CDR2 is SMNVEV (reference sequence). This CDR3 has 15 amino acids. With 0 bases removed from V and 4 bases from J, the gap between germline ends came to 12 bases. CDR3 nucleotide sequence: TGTGCCAGCAGTTTATCCGGCGGCAGAGGCACTGAAGCTTTCTTT. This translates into CASSLSGGRGTEAFF.

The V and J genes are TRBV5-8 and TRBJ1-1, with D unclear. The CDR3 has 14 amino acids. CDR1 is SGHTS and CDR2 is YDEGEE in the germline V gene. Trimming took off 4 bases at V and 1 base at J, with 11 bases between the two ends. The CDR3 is CASSPLSGNTEAFF. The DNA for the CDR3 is TGTGCCAGCAGCCCCCTGAGTGGGAACACTGAAGCTTTCTTT.

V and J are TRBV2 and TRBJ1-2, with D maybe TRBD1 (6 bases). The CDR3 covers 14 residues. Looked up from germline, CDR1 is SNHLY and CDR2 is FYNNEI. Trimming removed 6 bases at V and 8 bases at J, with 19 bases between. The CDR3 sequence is CASSAYRDKGGYTF. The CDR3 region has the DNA TGTGCCAGCAGCGCTTACAGGGACAAGGGCGGCTACACCTTC.

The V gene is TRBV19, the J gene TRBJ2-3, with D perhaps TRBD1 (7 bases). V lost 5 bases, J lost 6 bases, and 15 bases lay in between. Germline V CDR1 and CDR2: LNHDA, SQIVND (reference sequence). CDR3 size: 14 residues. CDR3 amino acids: CASSLPAGGDTQYF. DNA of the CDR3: TGTGCCAGTAGTCTCCCGGCAGGGGGGGATACGCAGTATTTT.

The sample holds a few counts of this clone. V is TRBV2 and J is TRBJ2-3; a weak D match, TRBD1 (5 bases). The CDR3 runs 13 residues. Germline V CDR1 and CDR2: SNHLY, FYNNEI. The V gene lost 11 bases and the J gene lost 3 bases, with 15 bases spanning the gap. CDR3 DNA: TGTGCCGGGGCTAAGTGGGGAACAGATACGCAGTATTTT. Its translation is CAGAKWGTDTQYF.

This chain's CDR3 is CASSLSRADEKLFF. CDR3 nucleotide sequence: TGTGCCAGCAGCTTAAGCAGGGCGGATGAAAAACTGTTTTTT. The V call is TRBV7-9, the J call TRBJ1-4; tentatively, D is TRBD1 (5 bases). V was trimmed by 2 bases and J by 6 bases, leaving 10 bases between them. CDR3 length equals 14 residues. CDR1 SEHNR and CDR2 FQNEAQ come from the germline V gene (reference sequence).

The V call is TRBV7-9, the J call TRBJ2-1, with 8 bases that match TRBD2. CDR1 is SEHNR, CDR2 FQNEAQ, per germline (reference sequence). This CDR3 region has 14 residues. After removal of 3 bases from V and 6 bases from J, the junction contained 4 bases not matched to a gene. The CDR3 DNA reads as TGTGCCAGCAGCTTGTCCGGGACTAGCAATGAGCAGTTCTTC. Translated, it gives CASSLSGTSNEQFF.